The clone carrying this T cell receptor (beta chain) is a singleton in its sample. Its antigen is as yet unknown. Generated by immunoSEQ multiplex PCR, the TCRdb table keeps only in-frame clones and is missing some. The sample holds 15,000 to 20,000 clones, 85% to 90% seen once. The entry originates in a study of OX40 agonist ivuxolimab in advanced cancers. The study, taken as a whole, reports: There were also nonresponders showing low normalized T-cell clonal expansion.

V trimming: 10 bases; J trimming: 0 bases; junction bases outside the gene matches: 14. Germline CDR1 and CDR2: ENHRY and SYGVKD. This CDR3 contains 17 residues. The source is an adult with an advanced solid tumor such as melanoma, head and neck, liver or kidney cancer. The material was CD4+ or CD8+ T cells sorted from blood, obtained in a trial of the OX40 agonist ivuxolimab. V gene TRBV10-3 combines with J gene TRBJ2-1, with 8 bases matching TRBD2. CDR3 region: CATVESSGPSSYNEQFF. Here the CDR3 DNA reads TGTGCCACCGTCGAGTCTAGCGGGCCTAGCTCCTACAATGAGCAGTTCTTC.